The 6 T cell receptor beta chains reported below all come from one sample, sequenced in a study of blood T cell repertoires in COVID-19 (dated by TCRdb to the early 2020s). The library was obtained by the immunoSEQ multiplex PCR assay. The table comes from immuneACCESS by way of TCRdb, which keeps in-frame sequences with V and J called. Part of the clones is missing from these tables; in studies checked, under half for an unresolved V gene and the rest for unknown reasons. This sample comprises roughly 150,000 clones, roughly nine tenths of them detected only once. Roughly 15% of the sample is in the top ten clones. Material for sequencing was peripheral blood. The source of these receptors is a woman aged 40 to 50 with acute or convalescent COVID-19.

The V call is TRBV9, the J call TRBJ2-7; D may be TRBD1 (6 bases). This CDR3 spans 13 amino acids. V was shortened by 3 bases and J by 1 base, with 8 bases between the two germline ends. Germline V CDR1 and CDR2: SGDLS, YYNGEE. The DNA for the CDR3 is TGTGCCAGCAGCGACGGGACATCCTACGAGCAGTACTTC. Translation: CASSDGTSYEQYF.

CDR3 coding DNA: TGTGCCAGCAGTTCCCCACTAGCTAACTATGGCTACACCTTC. Encoded protein: CASSSPLANYGYTF. V and J are TRBV6-5 and TRBJ1-2; D gene uncertain. Germline CDR1 MNHEY, CDR2 SVGAGI. V was cut by 4 bases and J by 0 bases, with 9 bases left in between. The CDR3 is made up of 14 amino acids.

The chain employs TRBV5-4 and TRBJ2-7; tentatively, D is TRBD1 (6 bases). Per the germline V gene, CDR1 is SGHNT and CDR2 is YYREEE (reference sequence). The V end lost 0 bases, the J end lost 6 bases, and 7 bases lay between the germline ends. The CDR3 loop spans 12 amino acids. CDR3 amino acids: CASSLGGLEQYF. In nucleotides, the CDR3 is TGTGCCAGCAGCTTGGGGGGGCTCGAGCAGTACTTC.

This clone has a handful of counts. The chain joins TRBV5-1 to TRBJ2-3; no definite D call. Per germline, CDR1 SGHRS and CDR2 YFSETQ. This CDR3 spans 15 amino acids. V was shortened by 5 bases and J by 1 base, with 14 bases between the two germline ends. In DNA form, the CDR3 reads TGCGCCAGCAGTTCCAACAGCCTTGGCACAGATACGCAGTATTTT. Its protein product is CASSSNSLGTDTQYF.

The chain couples TRBV9 to TRBJ2-7, with TRBD2 as a possible D gene (5 bases). The CDR3 covers 12 residues. Germline-derived CDR1 and CDR2 are SGDLS and YYNGEE. Trimming left V 3 bases short and J 3 bases short, with 7 bases between. The CDR3 region has the DNA TGTGCCAGCAGCGGCCGGGGCTACGAGCAGTACTTC. Amino acids: CASSGRGYEQYF.

This rearrangement joins TRBV2 to TRBJ2-1, with D uncertain. Deletions cut 4 bases from V and 0 bases from J, with 7 bases between. Per the germline V gene, CDR1 is SNHLY and CDR2 is FYNNEI. The length of the CDR3 is 14 residues. The CDR3 reads CASSVSHSYNEQFF. The DNA of the CDR3 is TGTGCCAGCAGTGTTAGCCACTCCTACAATGAGCAGTTCTTC.